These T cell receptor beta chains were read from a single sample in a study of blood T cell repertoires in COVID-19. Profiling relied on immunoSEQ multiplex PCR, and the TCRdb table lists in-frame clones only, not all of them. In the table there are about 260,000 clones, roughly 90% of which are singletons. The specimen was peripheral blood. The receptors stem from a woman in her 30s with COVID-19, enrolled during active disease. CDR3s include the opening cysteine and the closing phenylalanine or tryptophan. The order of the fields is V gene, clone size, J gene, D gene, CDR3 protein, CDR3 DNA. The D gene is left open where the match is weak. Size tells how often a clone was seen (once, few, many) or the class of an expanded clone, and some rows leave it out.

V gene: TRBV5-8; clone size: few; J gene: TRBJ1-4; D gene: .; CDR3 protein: CASSLGPTPGEKLFF; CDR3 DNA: TGTGCCAGCAGCTTGGGGCCCACCCCGGGTGAAAAACTGTTTTTT
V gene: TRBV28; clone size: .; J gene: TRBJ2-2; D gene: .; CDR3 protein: CASSPLGRGNTGELFF; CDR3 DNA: TGTGCCAGCAGTCCCCTGGGCAGGGGGAACACCGGGGAGCTGTTTTTT
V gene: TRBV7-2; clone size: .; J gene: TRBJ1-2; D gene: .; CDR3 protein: CASSPIGGGKEYGYTF; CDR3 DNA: TGTGCCAGCAGCCCCATCGGCGGGGGGAAGGAATATGGCTACACCTTC
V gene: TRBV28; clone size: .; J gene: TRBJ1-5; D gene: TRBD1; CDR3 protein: CASSPRDRGTQPQHF; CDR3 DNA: TGTGCCAGCAGTCCCCGGGACAGGGGTACTCAGCCCCAGCATTTT
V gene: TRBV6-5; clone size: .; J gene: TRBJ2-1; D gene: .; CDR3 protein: CASSRGVGEQFF; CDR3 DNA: TGTGCCAGCAGCCGCGGGGTGGGTGAGCAGTTCTTC
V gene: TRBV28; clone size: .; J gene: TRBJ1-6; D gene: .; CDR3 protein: CASRDVRRDSPLHF; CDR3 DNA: TGTGCCAGCAGAGACGTCAGGAGGGATTCACCCCTCCACTTT
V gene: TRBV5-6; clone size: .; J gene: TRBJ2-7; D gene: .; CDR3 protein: CASSGSSYEQYF; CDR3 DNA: TGTGCCAGCAGCGGGAGCTCCTACGAGCAGTACTTC
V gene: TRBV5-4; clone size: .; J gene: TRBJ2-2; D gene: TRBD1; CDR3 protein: CASSAPGQGATGELFF; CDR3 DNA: TGTGCCAGCAGCGCTCCGGGACAGGGAGCCACCGGGGAGCTGTTTTTT
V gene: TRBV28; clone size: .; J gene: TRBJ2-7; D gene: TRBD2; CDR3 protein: CASSAGGHYEQYF; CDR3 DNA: TGTGCCAGCAGTGCGGGGGGGCACTACGAGCAGTACTTC
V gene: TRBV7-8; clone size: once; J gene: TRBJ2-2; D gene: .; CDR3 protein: CASNLPRTNTGELFF; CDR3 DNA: TGTGCCAGCAACTTACCAAGGACTAACACCGGGGAGCTGTTTTTT
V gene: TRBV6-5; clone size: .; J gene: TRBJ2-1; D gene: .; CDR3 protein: CASSYERSSYNEQFF; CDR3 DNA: TGTGCCAGCAGTTACGAGCGGTCATCCTACAATGAGCAGTTCTTC
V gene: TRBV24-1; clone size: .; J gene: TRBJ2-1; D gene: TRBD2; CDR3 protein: CATSDFRSGSGNEQFF; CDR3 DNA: TGTGCCACCAGTGATTTTAGGAGCGGGAGTGGGAATGAGCAGTTCTTC
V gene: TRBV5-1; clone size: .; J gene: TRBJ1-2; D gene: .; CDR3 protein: CASSPMTANYGYTF; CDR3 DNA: TGCGCCAGCAGCCCCATGACAGCTAACTATGGCTACACCTTC
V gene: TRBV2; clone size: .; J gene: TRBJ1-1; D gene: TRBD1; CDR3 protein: CASSDGTGGSTEAFF; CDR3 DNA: TGTGCCAGCAGTGATGGGACAGGGGGTAGCACTGAAGCTTTCTTT
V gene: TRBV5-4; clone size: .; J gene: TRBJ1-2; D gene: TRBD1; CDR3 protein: CASSPPGQGGYTF; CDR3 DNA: TGTGCCAGCAGCCCCCCGGGACAGGGTGGCTACACCTTC
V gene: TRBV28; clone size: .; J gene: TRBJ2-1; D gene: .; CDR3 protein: CASSPGTLEYNEQFF; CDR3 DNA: TGTGCCAGCAGTCCCGGGACACTAGAGTACAATGAGCAGTTCTTC
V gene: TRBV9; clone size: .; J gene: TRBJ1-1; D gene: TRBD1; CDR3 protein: CASSAGTGGWTEAFF; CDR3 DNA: TGTGCCAGCAGCGCCGGGACAGGGGGCTGGACTGAAGCTTTCTTT
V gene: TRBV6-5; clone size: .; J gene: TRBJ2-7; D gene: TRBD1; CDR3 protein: CASRDRDRGEQYF; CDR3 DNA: TGTGCCAGCAGGGACAGGGACCGTGGCGAGCAGTACTTC
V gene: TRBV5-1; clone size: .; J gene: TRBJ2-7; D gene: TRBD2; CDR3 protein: CASSLAGGHEQYF; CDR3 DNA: TGCGCCAGCAGCTTAGCGGGAGGCCACGAGCAGTACTTC
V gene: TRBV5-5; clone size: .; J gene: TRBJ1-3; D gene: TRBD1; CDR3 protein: CASTVDRGTGNTIYF; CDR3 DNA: TGTGCCAGCACCGTCGACAGGGGAACGGGAAACACCATATATTTT
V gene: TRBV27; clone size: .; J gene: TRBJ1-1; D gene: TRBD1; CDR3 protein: CASRKGQMNTEAFF; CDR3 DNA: TGTGCCAGCAGGAAGGGACAGATGAACACTGAAGCTTTCTTT
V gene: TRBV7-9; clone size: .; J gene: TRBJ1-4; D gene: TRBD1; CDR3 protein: CASSPGQGYGEKLFF; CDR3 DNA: TGTGCCAGCAGCCCCGGACAGGGGTACGGGGAAAAACTGTTTTTT
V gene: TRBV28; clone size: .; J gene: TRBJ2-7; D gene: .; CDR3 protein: CASTLGAYYEQYF; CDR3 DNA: TGTGCCAGCACCCTGGGGGCGTATTACGAGCAGTACTTC
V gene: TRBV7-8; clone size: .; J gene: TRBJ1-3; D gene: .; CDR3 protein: CASSLSGGVSGNTIYF; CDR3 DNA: TGTGCCAGCAGCTTATCGGGGGGAGTCTCTGGAAACACCATATATTTT
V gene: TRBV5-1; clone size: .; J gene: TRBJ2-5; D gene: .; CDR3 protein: CASSGDLETQYF; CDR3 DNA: TGCGCCAGTTCGGGGGACTTGGAGACCCAGTACTTC
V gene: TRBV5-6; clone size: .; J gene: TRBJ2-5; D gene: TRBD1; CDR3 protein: CASSYPGQGRETQYF; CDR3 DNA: TGTGCCAGCAGCTACCCGGGACAGGGAAGAGAGACCCAGTACTTC
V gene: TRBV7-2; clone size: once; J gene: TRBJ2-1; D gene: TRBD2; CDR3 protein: CASSSRLAGGLRNEQFF; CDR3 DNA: TGTGCCAGCAGCTCCCGACTAGCGGGAGGATTGCGCAATGAGCAGTTCTTC
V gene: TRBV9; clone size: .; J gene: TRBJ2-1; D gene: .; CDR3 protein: CASSGMTSNYNEQFF; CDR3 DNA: TGTGCCAGCAGCGGTATGACTAGTAACTACAATGAGCAGTTCTTC
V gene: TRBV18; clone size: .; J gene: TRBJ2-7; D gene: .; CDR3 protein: CASSPMISQMEQYF; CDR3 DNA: TGTGCCAGCTCACCAATGATAAGCCAAATGGAGCAGTACTTC
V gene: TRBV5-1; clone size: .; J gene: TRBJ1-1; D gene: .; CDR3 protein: CASSFEQLNTEAFF; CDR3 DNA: TGCGCCAGCAGCTTTGAACAGTTGAACACTGAAGCTTTCTTT
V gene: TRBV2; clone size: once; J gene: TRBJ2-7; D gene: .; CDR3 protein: CASNQQGYEQYF; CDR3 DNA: TGTGCCAGCAACCAACAGGGCTACGAGCAGTACTTC
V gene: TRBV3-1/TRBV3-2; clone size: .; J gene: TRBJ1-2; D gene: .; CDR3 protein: CASSQEGRGQLYGYTF; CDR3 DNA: TGTGCCAGCAGCCAAGAGGGTAGGGGCCAGCTCTATGGCTACACCTTC
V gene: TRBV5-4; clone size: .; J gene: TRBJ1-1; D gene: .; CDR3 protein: CASRSWEGAEAFF; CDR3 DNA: TGTGCCAGCAGATCCTGGGAGGGAGCGGAAGCTTTCTTT
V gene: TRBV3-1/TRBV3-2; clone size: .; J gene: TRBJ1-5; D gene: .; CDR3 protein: CASSGTRGQPQHF; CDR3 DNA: TGTGCCAGCAGCGGGACAAGGGGTCAGCCCCAGCATTTT
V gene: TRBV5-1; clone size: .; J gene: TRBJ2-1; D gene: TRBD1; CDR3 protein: CASSPGQAYNEQFF; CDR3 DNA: TGCGCCAGCAGCCCGGGACAGGCCTACAATGAGCAGTTCTTC
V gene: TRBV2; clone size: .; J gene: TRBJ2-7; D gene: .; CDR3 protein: CASSQAPISYEQYF; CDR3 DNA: TGTGCCAGCAGTCAGGCACCGATCTCCTACGAGCAGTACTTC
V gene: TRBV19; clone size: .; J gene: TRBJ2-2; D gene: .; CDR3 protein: CASSIELPGTGELFF; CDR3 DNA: TGTGCCAGTAGTATAGAACTACCGGGGACCGGGGAGCTGTTTTTT
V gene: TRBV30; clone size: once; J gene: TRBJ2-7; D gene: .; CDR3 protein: CAWSTGQGLYEQYF; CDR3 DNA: TGTGCCTGGAGTACGGGCCAGGGTCTCTACGAGCAGTACTTC
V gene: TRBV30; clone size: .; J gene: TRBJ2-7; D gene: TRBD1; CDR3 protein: CASSGTGKGTYEQYF; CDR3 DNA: TGTGCATCATCCGGGACAGGGAAAGGAACCTACGAGCAGTACTTC
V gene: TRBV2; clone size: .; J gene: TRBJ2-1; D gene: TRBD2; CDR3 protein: CASRLAVAGLNEQFF; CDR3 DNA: TGTGCCAGCAGGCTGGCGGTAGCGGGACTCAATGAGCAGTTCTTC
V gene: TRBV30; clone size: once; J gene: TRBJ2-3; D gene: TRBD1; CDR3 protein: CACTHRDRAADTQYF; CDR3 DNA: TGTGCCTGTACACACCGGGACAGGGCTGCAGATACGCAGTATTTT
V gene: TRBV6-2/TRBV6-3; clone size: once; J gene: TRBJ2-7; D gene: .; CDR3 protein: CASSSGSYEQYF; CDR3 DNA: TGTGCCAGCAGTTCCGGGTCGTACGAGCAGTACTTC
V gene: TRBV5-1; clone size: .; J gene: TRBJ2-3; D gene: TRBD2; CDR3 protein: CASSLNGRTDTQYF; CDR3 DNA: TGCGCCAGCAGCTTGAACGGGAGGACAGATACGCAGTATTTT
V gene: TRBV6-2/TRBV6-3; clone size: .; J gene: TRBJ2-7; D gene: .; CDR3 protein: CASSFDSTYEQYF; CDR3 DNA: TGTGCCAGCAGTTTTGACAGCACCTACGAGCAGTACTTC
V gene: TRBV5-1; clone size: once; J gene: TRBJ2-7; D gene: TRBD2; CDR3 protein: CASSLGTSGRAYEQYF; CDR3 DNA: TGCGCCAGCAGCTTAGGGACTAGCGGGAGGGCCTACGAGCAGTACTTC
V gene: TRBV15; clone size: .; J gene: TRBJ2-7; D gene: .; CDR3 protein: CATRGAGMSYEQYF; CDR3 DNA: TGTGCCACCAGAGGGGCAGGGATGTCCTACGAGCAGTACTTC
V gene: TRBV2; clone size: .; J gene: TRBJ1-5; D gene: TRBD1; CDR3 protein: CASSVDRVSNQPQHF; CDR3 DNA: TGTGCCAGCAGTGTCGACAGGGTTAGCAATCAGCCCCAGCATTTT
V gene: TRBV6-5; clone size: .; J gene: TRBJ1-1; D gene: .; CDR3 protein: CASSPGGNTEAFF; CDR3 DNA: TGTGCCAGCAGTCCCGGGGGTAACACTGAAGCTTTCTTT